What follows are 27 T cell receptor beta chains derived from one specimen sequenced in a study of T cells in Graves' hyperthyroidism and ophthalmopathy (dated by TCRdb to the late 2010s). Preparation of the library involved multiplex PCR. The instrument was an Illumina HiSeq 2000. The TCR beta CDR3 regions were amplified from RNA transcripts. The first round of RT-PCR for the TCR CDR3 was performed with the HTBI primer set and the Qiagen OneStep RT-PCR kit. In-frame beta chains were kept once TCRdb had trimmed the public reads at Q25 with fastp and called clones with MiXCR. A single entry per CDR3 protein holds the most common genes and DNA from its merged rows. Present in this sample are 300,000 to 450,000 distinct CDR3 sequences, about 15% of which were seen just once. In total, the top ten clones hold around a fifth of the sample. Sequenced input: blood. Receptors originate from a woman in her twenties or thirties with Graves' ophthalmopathy.

This clonotype came up many times. The V and J genes are TRBV11-2 and TRBJ2-3; D gene uncertain. The CDR3 is 15 amino acids. Germline values: CDR1 SGHAT, CDR2 FQNNGV. V gave up 5 bases and J gave up 1 base, with 13 bases separating them. The CDR3 sequence is CASSPSSVGTDTQYF. The CDR3, as DNA: TGTGCCAGCAGCCCATCCTCCGTCGGCACAGATACGCAGTATTTT.

Remarks on this clonotype: A much larger clone lies a single base off, so this may be a read error. The chain couples TRBV30 to TRBJ1-4; no clear D. This CDR3 spans 13 amino acids. Germline CDR1 is GTSNPN and CDR2 is SVGIG (reference sequence). The CDR3 DNA reads as TGTGACTGGAGTGTGGATACTAATGAAAAACTGTTTTTT. It yields the protein CDWSVDTNEKLFF.

This clonotype occurred many times. This rearrangement joins TRBV11-3 to TRBJ2-7; D call uncertain. Trimming removed 4 bases at V and 2 bases at J, with 12 bases between. This CDR3 is 14 amino acids long. CDR1 is SGHNT and CDR2 is YENEEA in the germline V gene. CDR3 region: CASSSYGQTYEQYF. The CDR3 DNA is TGTGCCAGCAGCTCCTACGGGCAGACCTACGAGCAGTACTTC. Filled out from reference TRBV11-3 and TRBJ2-7, the complete variable domain reads EAGVVQSPRYKIIEKKQPVAFWCNPISGHNTLYWYLQNLGQGPELLIRYENEEAVDDSQLPKDRFSAERLKGVDSTLKIQPAELGDSAVYLCASSSYGQTYEQYFGPGTRLTVT.

Many counts were recorded for this clonotype. This chain's CDR3 is CSVVSGLAYEQYF. The DNA of the CDR3 is TGCAGCGTTGTTTCGGGGCTAGCTTACGAGCAGTACTTC. The V and J genes are TRBV29-1 and TRBJ2-7; D possibly uses TRBD1 or TRBD2 (5 bases each). Between the trimmed V and J ends, which lost 4 bases and 4 bases, there was a span of 14 bases. This CDR3 region has 13 residues. Germline V gives CDR1 SQVTM, CDR2 ANQGSEA.

This clonotype was recorded a few times. The J gene is TRBJ2-7, the V gene TRBV14, with D unresolved. With 5 bases removed from V and 7 bases from J, the gap between germline ends came to 12 bases. Germline V CDR1 and CDR2: SGHDN, FVKESK. The length of the CDR3 is 12 residues. Written as DNA, the CDR3 is TGTGCCAGCAGCTGGATTACTACGGAGCAGTACTTC. Protein sequence: CASSWITTEQYF.

The chain employs TRBV9 and TRBJ1-5, with D unresolved. The V and J ends lost 0 bases and 3 bases respectively, with 16 bases between them. The CDR3 sequence is 17 residues long. Germline CDR1 and CDR2: SGDLS and YYNGEE. CDR3 nucleotides: TGTGCCAGCAGCGTAGATCCGGGTTCTCACATCAATCAGCCCCAGCATTTT. Its translation is CASSVDPGSHINQPQHF.

There are many counts of this clonotype. The chain has TRBV7-3 and TRBJ2-5, with TRBD1 as a possible D gene (6 bases). Trimming removed 5 bases from V and 7 bases from J, with 14 bases in between. The CDR3 is 13 residues long. Germline assignment: CDR1 SGHTA and CDR2 FQGTGA. DNA for the CDR3: TGTGCCAGCAGCCCCCGGACAGAAGGGACCCAGTACTTC. The encoded protein is CASSPRTEGTQYF.

This chain connects TRBV7-6 to TRBJ2-2; 11 bases are a match to TRBD1. Trimming cost V 7 bases and J 5 bases; bases outside gene matches: 6. Per the germline V gene, CDR1 is SGHVS and CDR2 is FNYEAQ. The length of the CDR3 is 15 residues. As DNA, the CDR3 is TGTGCCAGCACAGAGGGACAGGGGGTGACCGGGGAGCTGTTTTTT. Amino acid sequence: CASTEGQGVTGELFF.

This clonotype was detected ten times or more. The J gene is TRBJ1-4, the V gene TRBV6-1; TRBD1 matches at 8 bases. In germline, CDR1 is MNHNS, CDR2 SASEGT. The J segment lost 7 bases and the V segment lost 5 bases, leaving 6 bases of the junction unmatched. The CDR3 is made up of 14 amino acids. The CDR3 here is CASSTYRGSEKLFF. In DNA form, the CDR3 reads TGTGCCAGCAGTACTTACAGGGGGAGTGAAAAACTGTTTTTT.

This clonotype came up many times. The chain carries TRBV7-9 and TRBJ2-1; unclear D gene. This CDR3 has 12 amino acids. V was shortened by 5 bases and J by 8 bases, with 10 bases between the two germline ends. Germline loops: CDR1 SEHNR, CDR2 FQNEAQ (reference sequence). The CDR3 DNA reads TGTGCCAGCAGCCATGACGACGATGAGCAGTTCTTC. Translating it yields CASSHDDDEQFF.

This rearrangement joins TRBV27 to TRBJ1-5; no firm D call. The CDR3 runs to 14 residues. Trimming cost V 3 bases and J 3 bases, with 9 bases left between them. Germline lookup yields CDR1 MNHEY and CDR2 SMNVEV (reference sequence). The CDR3 here is CASSFGQYNQPQHF. The CDR3 DNA is TGTGCCAGCAGTTTCGGGCAATACAATCAGCCCCAGCATTTT.

This clonotype has a count of ten or more. V gene TRBV12-3 or TRBV12-4 combines with J gene TRBJ2-7; D is uncertain. This CDR3 spans 11 amino acids. The V end was cut by 3 bases, the J end by 5 bases, with 5 bases between. CDR3 nucleotide sequence: TGTGCCAGCAGTTTCCTCAACGAGCAGTACTTC. As protein: CASSFLNEQYF.

This clonotype was recorded many times. The V gene is TRBV18, the J gene TRBJ1-1, with a possible D match to TRBD1 (5 bases). Germline V gene lookup returns CDR1 KGHSH and CDR2 LQKENI. This CDR3 is built from 14 residues. V was shortened by 2 bases and J by 7 bases, with 14 bases between the two germline ends. The chain's CDR3 is CASSPEGGRGEAFF. CDR3 sequence (DNA): TGTGCCAGCTCACCAGAGGGCGGAAGGGGTGAAGCTTTCTTT.

This clonotype was seen repeatedly, ten times or more. The chain recombines TRBV7-9 with TRBJ2-7; possible D gene TRBD2, 5 bases. The CDR3 contains 13 residues. The germline V gene has CDR1 SEHNR and CDR2 FQNEAQ (reference sequence). The V gene lost 5 bases and the J gene lost 6 bases, with 14 bases spanning the gap. The chain's CDR3 is CASSPRGRSEQYF. The CDR3 DNA is TGTGCCAGCAGCCCCAGAGGGCGCAGCGAGCAGTACTTC. Full variable domain (outside the CDR3, taken from reference TRBV7-9 and TRBJ2-7): DTGVSQNPRHKITKRGQNVTFRCDPISEHNRLYWYRQTLGQGPEFLTYFQNEAQLEKSRLLSDRFSAERPKGSFSTLEIQRTEQGDSAMYLCASSPRGRSEQYFGPGTRLTVT.

The chain employs TRBV11-2 and TRBJ2-2, with 10 nucleotides matching TRBD2. CDR3 length equals 18 residues. V was clipped by 6 bases and J by 3 bases; unmatched bases: 13. Germline values: CDR1 SGHAT, CDR2 FQNNGV. The CDR3 here is CASSPPGTSALDTGELFF. The CDR3, as DNA: TGTGCCAGCAGTCCCCCCGGGACTAGCGCCTTGGACACCGGGGAGCTGTTTTTT.

In this sample, this clonotype turned up many times. DNA of the CDR3: TGTGCCAGCAGGCAGAAGGGGAATCGATTTGGAAACACCATATATTTT. Residues: CASRQKGNRFGNTIYF. This sequence joins TRBV3-1 and TRBJ1-3; weak D call: TRBD1 (5 bases). Germline V lookup: CDR1 LGHDT, CDR2 YNNKEL (reference sequence). The CDR3 has 16 residues. V shed 6 bases and J shed 3 bases, with 18 bases lying between them. Full variable domain (remainder filled in from reference TRBV3-1 and TRBJ1-3): DTAVSQTPKYLVTQMGNDKSIKCEQNLGHDTMYWYKQDSKKFLKIMFSYNNKELIINETVPNRFSPKSPDKAHLNLHINSLELGDSAVYFCASRQKGNRFGNTIYFGEGSWLTVV.

There are many counts of this clonotype. J is TRBJ2-3 and V is TRBV5-1; the D gene is possibly TRBD1 (5 bases). The CDR3 covers 15 residues. Trimming left V 1 base short and J 3 bases short, with 12 bases between. Germline CDR1 reads SGHRS; CDR2 reads YFSETQ. The CDR3 nucleotides are TGCGCCAGCAGCTTGTATGACAGAAGTACAGATACGCAGTATTTT. It yields the protein CASSLYDRSTDTQYF.

A few counts support this clonotype. The J gene is TRBJ2-5, the V gene TRBV7-2; 11 positions match TRBD2. Germline V gene data show CDR1 as SGHTA and CDR2 as FQGNSA. The CDR3 has 16 amino acids. J was trimmed by 1 base and V by 2 bases; bases with no gene match: 3. The CDR3 protein is CASSLLAGGPQETQYF. The CDR3 nucleotides are TGTGCCAGCAGCTTATTAGCGGGGGGGCCCCAAGAGACCCAGTACTTC.

Only a few counts were recorded for this clonotype. This chain links TRBV5-5 with TRBJ2-5, with D tentatively TRBD1 or TRBD2 (5 bases each). With 4 bases removed from V and 4 bases from J, the gap between germline ends came to 14 bases. Germline V lookup: CDR1 SGHKS, CDR2 YYEKEE (reference sequence). The CDR3 sequence is 14 residues long. CDR3 sequence reads: CASSPPGTRETQYF. The CDR3, as DNA: TGTGCCAGCAGCCCCCCCGGGACCCGAGAGACCCAGTACTTC.

This clonotype was found once. The chain carries TRBV20-1 and TRBJ1-5; 10 bases agree with TRBD1. CDR1 is DFQATT, CDR2 SNEGSKA, per germline (reference sequence). The CDR3 runs 13 residues. V trimming: 2 bases; J trimming: 7 bases; junction bases outside the gene matches: 2. The CDR3 DNA is TGCAGTGCTAGACGGACAGGGGGGCAGCCCCAGCATTTT. It encodes CSARRTGGQPQHF.

The chain recombines TRBV12-3 or TRBV12-4 with TRBJ1-5; possibly TRBD1 for D (5 bases). This CDR3 spans 14 amino acids. V lost 8 bases and J lost 4, with 15 bases in between. This chain's CDR3 is CASGSRRGNQPQHF. CDR3 bases: TGTGCCAGCGGCTCCCGTAGGGGAAATCAGCCCCAGCATTTT.

In this sample, this clonotype turned up once. V is TRBV9 and J is TRBJ1-3; possibly TRBD1 for D (5 bases). Germline V gives CDR1 SGDLS, CDR2 YYNGEE. Trimming left V 4 bases short and J 0 bases short, with 14 bases between. CDR3 length: 16 amino acids. The CDR3 nucleotides are TGTGCCAGCAGCCTGGGACCTATAAGCTCTGGAAACACCATATATTTT. Encoded protein: CASSLGPISSGNTIYF. Complete variable domain (other parts from reference TRBV9 and TRBJ1-3): DSGVTQTPKHLITATGQRVTLRCSPRSGDLSVYWYQQSLDQGLQFLIQYYNGEERAKGNILERFSAQQFPDLHSELNLSSLELGDSALYFCASSLGPISSGNTIYFGEGSWLTVV.

This clonotype came up many times. This chain uses TRBV12-3 or TRBV12-4 with TRBJ2-7; the D is unclear. The ends were cut back, 6 bases at V and 3 bases at J, with 9 bases in the middle. This CDR3 has 12 residues. The CDR3 protein is CASSTSGYEQYF. The DNA of the CDR3 is TGTGCCAGCAGCACCTCGGGCTACGAGCAGTACTTC.

This clonotype was detected many times. The chain uses TRBV11-2 and TRBJ2-3, with TRBD2 matching 9 bases. V trimming: 5 bases; J trimming: 4 bases; junction bases outside the gene matches: 10. Germline-derived CDR1 and CDR2 are SGHAT and FQNNGV. The CDR3 totals 16 residues. The CDR3 DNA sequence: TGTGCCAGCAGCAGCCGGAGCGGGGGGCAGTCAGATACGCAGTATTTT. It is translated as CASSSRSGGQSDTQYF.

This clonotype was seen at least ten times. CDR3 DNA: TGCAGTGCCGCGGGACAGGGAGCGGAAAAACTGTTTTTT. Translating it yields CSAAGQGAEKLFF. This chain connects TRBV20-1 to TRBJ1-4; 9 bases are shared with TRBD1. With 6 bases clipped from V and 8 bases from J, the junction kept 7 bases outside the gene matches. The CDR3 extends over 13 amino acids. The V gene's germline CDR1 is DFQATT and CDR2 SNEGSKA (reference sequence).

V is TRBV10-3 and J is TRBJ2-1, with D possibly TRBD1 on 5 matching bases. This CDR3 spans 17 amino acids. Looked up from germline, CDR1 is ENHRY and CDR2 is SYGVKD. Trimming took off 3 bases at V and 0 bases at J, with 15 bases between the two ends. In DNA form, the CDR3 reads TGTGCCATCAGTGAAACAGGCCAAGGCAGCTCCTACAATGAGCAGTTCTTC. Translated: CAISETGQGSSYNEQFF.

This clonotype occurred a few times. The chain uses TRBV7-9 and TRBJ1-1, with D maybe TRBD1 (5 bases). There are 15 residues in the CDR3. The V and J ends lost 1 base and 2 bases respectively, with 11 bases between them. The germline CDR1 and CDR2 sequences are SEHNR and FQNEAQ (reference sequence). The CDR3 spells CASSLGGGGNTEAFF. The CDR3 coding sequence is TGTGCCAGCAGCTTAGGGGGGGGGGGTAACACTGAAGCTTTCTTT.